This T cell receptor (beta chain) was captured by sequencing in a study of response to subunit inactivated influenza vaccine. Study results and caveats: Each seasonal flu vaccination may recruit only limited new T cells, authors suggested.

Comments on this clonotype: Its antigen is unknown.

TCRdb called the RT-PCR reads again in MiXCR, with one record for every CDR3 protein. Of about 190,000 distinct CDR3 sequences in the sample, 13% to 15% were seen once. The CDR3 is 12 residues long. The V and J ends lost 6 bases and 3 bases, in that order; junction bases with no gene match: 2. The sample in question was CD8+ T cells sorted from PBMCs, obtained around 5 days after vaccination. This sequence was found in a man aged 45-65 years who received an inactivated influenza vaccine. V is TRBV12-3 or TRBV12-4 and J is TRBJ2-7; 7 bases are a match to TRBD2. For the CDR3, the DNA is TGTGCCAGCAGCTGGACTAGCTACGAGCAGTACTTC. Translated, it gives CASSWTSYEQYF.